The rows below give T cell receptor beta chains drawn from one sample of a study of blood T cell repertoires in COVID-19. Clones were sequenced by immunoSEQ multiplex PCR, and TCRdb holds only the in-frame ones, with some missing. The profile covers around 310,000 clones, with 85% to 90% appearing a single time and 0.95% to 1.3% taken by the ten largest. What was sequenced was peripheral blood. The source of these receptors is a woman aged 40 to 50 with COVID-19, enrolled during active disease. The CDR3 runs from the conserved cysteine through the conserved F or W. D genes are given only for firm matches. Clone size, where shown, is once, few, many, or a class for clones that have expanded.

V gene	clone size	J gene	D gene	CDR3 protein	CDR3 DNA
TRBV29-1	NA	TRBJ2-7	NA	CSVEEASQPYEQYF	TGCAGCGTTGAAGAGGCTAGTCAACCCTACGAGCAGTACTTC
TRBV2	NA	TRBJ2-3	NA	CASTVDAGPSTDTQYF	TGTGCCAGCACCGTCGACGCGGGACCTAGCACAGATACGCAGTATTTT
TRBV9	NA	TRBJ2-7	TRBD1	CASSESGQGVGEQYF	TGTGCCAGCAGCGAATCCGGACAGGGGGTCGGCGAGCAGTACTTC
TRBV6-5	NA	TRBJ1-3	TRBD1	CASRRDSRRTIYF	TGTGCCAGCAGACGGGACAGCCGCAGGACCATATATTTT
TRBV20-1	NA	TRBJ1-1	TRBD1	CSARDRDHAFF	TGCAGTGCTAGGGACAGGGATCATGCTTTCTTT
TRBV5-1	NA	TRBJ1-2	NA	CASSLQGDGYTF	TGCGCCAGCAGCTTACAAGGGGATGGCTACACCTTC
TRBV28	NA	TRBJ1-5	NA	CASTTLAGGNQPQHF	TGTGCCAGCACCACACTGGCAGGGGGCAATCAGCCCCAGCATTTT
TRBV12-5	NA	TRBJ2-7	TRBD1	CASGFGTGSDEQYF	TGTGCTAGTGGTTTTGGGACAGGGTCCGACGAGCAGTACTTC
TRBV19	NA	TRBJ1-6	TRBD1	CASSPGQGYSPLHF	TGTGCCAGTAGTCCGGGACAGGGTTATTCACCCCTCCACTTT
TRBV7-9	NA	TRBJ1-3	NA	CASSSELGNTIYF	TGTGCCAGCAGCTCCGAGCTTGGAAACACCATATATTTT
TRBV6-4	once	TRBJ1-6	TRBD1	CASSQQGGGSPLHF	TGTGCCAGCAGCCAACAGGGGGGCGGTTCACCCCTCCACTTT
TRBV24-1	NA	TRBJ2-7	TRBD1	CATSGTGGEQYF	TGTGCCACCAGTGGAACAGGGGGCGAGCAGTACTTC
TRBV14	once	TRBJ2-1	NA	CASSHAEQQFF	TGTGCCAGCAGCCACGCCGAGCAACAGTTCTTC
TRBV12-3/TRBV12-4	NA	TRBJ1-3	NA	CASSLEYGVPYF	TGTGCCAGCAGTTTGGAGTACGGGGTACCATATTTT
TRBV4-1	NA	TRBJ1-4	TRBD1	CASSQRTGTNEKLFF	TGCGCCAGCAGCCAGCGGACAGGGACTAATGAAAAACTGTTTTTT
TRBV3-1/TRBV3-2	NA	TRBJ1-2	TRBD1	CASSPRTGATRIGYTF	TGTGCCAGCAGCCCCCGGACAGGGGCGACCCGTATTGGCTACACCTTC
TRBV6-6	NA	TRBJ2-2	TRBD2	CASILTGGYTGELFF	TGTGCCAGCATTCTGACGGGGGGTTACACCGGGGAGCTGTTTTTT